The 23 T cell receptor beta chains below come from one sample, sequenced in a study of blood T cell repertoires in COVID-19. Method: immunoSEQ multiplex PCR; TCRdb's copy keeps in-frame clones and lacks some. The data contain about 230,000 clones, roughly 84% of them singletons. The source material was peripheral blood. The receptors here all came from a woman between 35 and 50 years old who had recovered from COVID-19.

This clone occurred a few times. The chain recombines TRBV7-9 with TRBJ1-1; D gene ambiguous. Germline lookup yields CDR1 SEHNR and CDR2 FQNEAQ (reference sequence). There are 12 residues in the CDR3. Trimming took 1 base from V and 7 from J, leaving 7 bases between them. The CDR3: CASSLGGNEAFF. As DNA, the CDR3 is TGTGCCAGCAGCTTAGGCGGAAATGAAGCTTTCTTT.

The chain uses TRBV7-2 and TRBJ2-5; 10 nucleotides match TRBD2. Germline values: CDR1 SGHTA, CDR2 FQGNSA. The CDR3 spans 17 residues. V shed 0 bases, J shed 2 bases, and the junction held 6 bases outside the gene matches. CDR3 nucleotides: TGTGCCAGCAGCTTAGCGCTGATAGCGGGAGGACAAGAGACCCAGTACTTC. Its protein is CASSLALIAGGQETQYF.

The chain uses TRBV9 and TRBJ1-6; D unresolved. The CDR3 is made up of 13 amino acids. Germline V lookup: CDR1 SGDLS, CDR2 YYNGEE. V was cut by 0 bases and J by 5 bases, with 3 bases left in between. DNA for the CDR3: TGTGCCAGCAGCGTAGACAATAATTCACCCCTCCACTTT. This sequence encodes CASSVDNNSPLHF.

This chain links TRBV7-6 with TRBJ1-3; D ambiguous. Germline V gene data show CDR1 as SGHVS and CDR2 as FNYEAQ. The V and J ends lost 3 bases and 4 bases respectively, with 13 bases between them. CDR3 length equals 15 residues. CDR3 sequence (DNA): TGTGCCAGCAGCTTGCCTACTAACACCGGAAACACCATATATTTT. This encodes CASSLPTNTGNTIYF.

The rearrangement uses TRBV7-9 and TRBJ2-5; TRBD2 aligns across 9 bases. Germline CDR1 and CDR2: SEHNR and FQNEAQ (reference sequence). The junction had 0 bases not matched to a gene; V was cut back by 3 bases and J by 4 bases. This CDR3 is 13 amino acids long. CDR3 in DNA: TGTGCCAGCAGCTTTAGCGGGGGAGAGACCCAGTACTTC. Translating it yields CASSFSGGETQYF.

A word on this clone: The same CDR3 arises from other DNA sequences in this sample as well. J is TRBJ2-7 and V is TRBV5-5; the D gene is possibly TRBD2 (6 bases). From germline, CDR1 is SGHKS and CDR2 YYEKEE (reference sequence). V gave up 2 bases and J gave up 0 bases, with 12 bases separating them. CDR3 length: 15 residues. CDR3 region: CASSFVGGSSYEQYF. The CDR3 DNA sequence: TGTGCCAGCAGCTTCGTTGGGGGGAGCTCCTACGAGCAGTACTTC.

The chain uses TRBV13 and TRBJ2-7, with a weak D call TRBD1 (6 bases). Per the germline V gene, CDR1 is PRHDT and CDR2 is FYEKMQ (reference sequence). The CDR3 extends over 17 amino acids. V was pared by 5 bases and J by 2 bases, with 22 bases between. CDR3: CASSPPDPGQDAYEQYF. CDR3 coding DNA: TGTGCCAGCAGCCCTCCCGACCCGGGACAAGACGCCTACGAGCAGTACTTC. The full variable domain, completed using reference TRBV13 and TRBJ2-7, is AAGVIQSPRHLIKEKRETATLKCYPIPRHDTVYWYQQGPGQDPQFLISFYEKMQSDKGSIPDRFSAQQFSDYHSELNMSSLELGDSALYFCASSPPDPGQDAYEQYFGPGTRLTVT.

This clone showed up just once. The CDR3, as DNA: TGTGCCAGCAGTGGAACCGGGACAGGGGGCCTCACAGATACGCAGTATTTT. It is translated as CASSGTGTGGLTDTQYF. The chain carries TRBV25-1 and TRBJ2-3; 12 positions match TRBD1. Germline V lookup: CDR1 MGHDK, CDR2 SYGVNS. The trim removed 4 bases at V and 2 bases at J, leaving 7 bases unmatched. The CDR3 totals 17 residues.

CDR3 protein: CAWSVTGDNQPQHF. In DNA form, the CDR3 reads TGTGCCTGGAGTGTAACAGGGGATAATCAGCCCCAGCATTTT. J is TRBJ1-5 and V is TRBV30, with 7 nucleotides matching TRBD1. The CDR3 is 14 amino acids. After removal of 0 bases from V and 4 bases from J, the junction contained 3 bases not matched to a gene. Germline lookup yields CDR1 GTSNPN and CDR2 SVGIG (reference sequence).

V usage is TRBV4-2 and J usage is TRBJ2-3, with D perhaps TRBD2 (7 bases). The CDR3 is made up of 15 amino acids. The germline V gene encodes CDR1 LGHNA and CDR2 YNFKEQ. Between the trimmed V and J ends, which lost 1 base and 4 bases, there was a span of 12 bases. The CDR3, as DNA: TGTGCCAGCAGCCAAGCCGGGGGGCGATCAGATACGCAGTATTTT. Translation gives CASSQAGGRSDTQYF.

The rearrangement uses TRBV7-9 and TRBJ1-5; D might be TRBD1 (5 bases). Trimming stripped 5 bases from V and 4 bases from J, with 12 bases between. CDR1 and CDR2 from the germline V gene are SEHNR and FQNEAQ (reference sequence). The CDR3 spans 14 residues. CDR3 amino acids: CASSPSGMNQPQHF. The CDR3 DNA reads TGTGCCAGCAGCCCCTCAGGGATGAATCAGCCCCAGCATTTT.

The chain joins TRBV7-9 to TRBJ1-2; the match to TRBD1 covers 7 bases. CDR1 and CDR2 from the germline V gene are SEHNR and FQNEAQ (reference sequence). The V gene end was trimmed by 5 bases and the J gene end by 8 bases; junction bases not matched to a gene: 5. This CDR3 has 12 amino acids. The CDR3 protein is CASSRDSRGYTF. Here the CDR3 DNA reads TGTGCCAGCAGCAGGGACAGCCGGGGCTACACCTTC.

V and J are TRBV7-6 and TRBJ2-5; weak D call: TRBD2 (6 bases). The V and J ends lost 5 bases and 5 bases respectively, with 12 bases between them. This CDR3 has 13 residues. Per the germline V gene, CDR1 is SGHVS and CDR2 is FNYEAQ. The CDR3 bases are TGTGCCAGCAGCAAACTAGCAACGGAGACCCAGTACTTC. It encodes CASSKLATETQYF.

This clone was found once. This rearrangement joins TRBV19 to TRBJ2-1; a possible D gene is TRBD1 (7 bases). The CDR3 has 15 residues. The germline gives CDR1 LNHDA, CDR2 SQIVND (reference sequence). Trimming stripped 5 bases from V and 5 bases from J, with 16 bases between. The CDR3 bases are TGTGCCAGTAGTCCTCTGGTCAGGGGGGACAATGAGCAGTTCTTC. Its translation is CASSPLVRGDNEQFF.

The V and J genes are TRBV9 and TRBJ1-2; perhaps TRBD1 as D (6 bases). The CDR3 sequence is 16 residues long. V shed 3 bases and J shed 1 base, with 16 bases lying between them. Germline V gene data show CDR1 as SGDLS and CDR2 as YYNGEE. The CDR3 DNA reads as TGTGCCAGCAGCGAGACCGGGACAAGGGGTAACTATGGCTACACCTTC. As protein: CASSETGTRGNYGYTF.

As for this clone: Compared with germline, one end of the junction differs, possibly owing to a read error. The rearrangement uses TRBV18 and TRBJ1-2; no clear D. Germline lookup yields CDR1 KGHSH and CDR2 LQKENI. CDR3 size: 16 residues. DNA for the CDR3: TGTGCCAGCTCACCACCCCTGGCAGGTTATTACAATGGCTACATCTTC. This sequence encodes CASSPPLAGYYNGYIF.

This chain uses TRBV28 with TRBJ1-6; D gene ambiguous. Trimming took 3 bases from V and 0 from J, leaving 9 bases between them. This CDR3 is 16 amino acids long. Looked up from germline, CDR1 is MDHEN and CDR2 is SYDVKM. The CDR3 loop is CASSFVGSSYNSPLHF. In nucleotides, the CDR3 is TGTGCCAGCAGTTTTGTGGGGAGCTCCTATAATTCACCCCTCCACTTT.

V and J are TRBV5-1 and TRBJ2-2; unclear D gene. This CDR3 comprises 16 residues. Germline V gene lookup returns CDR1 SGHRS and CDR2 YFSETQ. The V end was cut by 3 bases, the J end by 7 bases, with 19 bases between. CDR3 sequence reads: CASSSGWSQFLGELFF. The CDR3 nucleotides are TGCGCCAGCAGCTCTGGTTGGTCCCAGTTTCTCGGGGAGCTGTTTTTT.

This chain's CDR3 is CSGDRENGYTF. In DNA, the CDR3 is TGCAGCGGTGACAGGGAAAATGGCTACACCTTC. The chain has TRBV29-1 and TRBJ1-2, with TRBD1 identical over 7 bases. Unmatched junction bases numbered 5, after V lost 7 bases and J lost 6 bases. Germline-derived CDR1 and CDR2 are SQVTM and ANQGSEA. The CDR3 is 11 residues long.

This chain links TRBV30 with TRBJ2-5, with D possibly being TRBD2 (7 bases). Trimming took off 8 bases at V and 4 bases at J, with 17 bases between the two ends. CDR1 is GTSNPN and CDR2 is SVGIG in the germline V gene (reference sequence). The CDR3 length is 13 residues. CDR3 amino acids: CAGDAGAGETQYF. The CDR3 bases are TGTGCCGGGGACGCGGGGGCCGGAGAGACCCAGTACTTC.

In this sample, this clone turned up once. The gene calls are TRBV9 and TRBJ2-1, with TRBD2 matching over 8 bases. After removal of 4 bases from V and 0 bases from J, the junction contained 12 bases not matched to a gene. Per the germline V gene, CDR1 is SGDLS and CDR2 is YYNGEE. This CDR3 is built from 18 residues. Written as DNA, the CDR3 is TGTGCCAGCAGCCCACAAGACGGACTAGCTAGCTCCTACAATGAGCAGTTCTTC. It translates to CASSPQDGLASSYNEQFF.

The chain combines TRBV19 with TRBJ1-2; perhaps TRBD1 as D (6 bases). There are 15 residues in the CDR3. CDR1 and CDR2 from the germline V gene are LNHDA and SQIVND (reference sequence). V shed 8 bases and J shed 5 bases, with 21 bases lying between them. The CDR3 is CASEDSTTGLYGYTF. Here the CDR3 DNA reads TGTGCCAGTGAGGACAGTACAACGGGGCTATATGGCTACACCTTC.

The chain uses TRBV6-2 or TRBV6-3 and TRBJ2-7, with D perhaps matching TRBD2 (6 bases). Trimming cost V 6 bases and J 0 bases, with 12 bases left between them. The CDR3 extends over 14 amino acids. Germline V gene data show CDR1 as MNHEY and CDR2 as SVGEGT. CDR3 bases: TGTGCCAGCAGCCACATCGGGAGCTCCTACGAGCAGTACTTC. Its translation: CASSHIGSSYEQYF.